This record looks at one T cell receptor (beta chain) sequence and its context. Sequenced by immunoSEQ multiplex PCR; TCRdb stores in-frame clones only, minus some. Here the sample spans over 85,000 clones, 87% being singletons. The data belong to a study of blood T cell repertoires in COVID-19. Trimming shortened V by 4 bases and J by 1 base, and 8 bases separated the two germline ends. CDR1 and CDR2 from the germline V gene are SGHKS and YYEKEE (reference sequence). The CDR3 extends over 13 amino acids. The chain carries TRBV5-5 and TRBJ1-1; D not resolved. Sample: peripheral blood. The sequence derives from a male donor with acute or convalescent COVID-19. The CDR3 is CASSTAGNTEAFF. The CDR3 nucleotides are TGTGCCAGCAGCACGGCGGGGAACACTGAAGCTTTCTTT.